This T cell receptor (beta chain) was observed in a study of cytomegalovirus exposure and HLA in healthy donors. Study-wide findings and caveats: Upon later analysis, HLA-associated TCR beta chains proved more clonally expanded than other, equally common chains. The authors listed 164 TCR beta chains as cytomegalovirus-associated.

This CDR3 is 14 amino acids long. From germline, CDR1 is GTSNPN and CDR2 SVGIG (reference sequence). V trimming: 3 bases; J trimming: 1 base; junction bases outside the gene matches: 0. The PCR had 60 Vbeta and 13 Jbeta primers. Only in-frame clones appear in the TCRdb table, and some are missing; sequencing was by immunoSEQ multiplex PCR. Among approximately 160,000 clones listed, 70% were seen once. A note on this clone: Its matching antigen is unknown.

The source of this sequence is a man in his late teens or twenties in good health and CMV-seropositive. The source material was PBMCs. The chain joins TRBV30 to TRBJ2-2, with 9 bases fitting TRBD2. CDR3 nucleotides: TGTGCCTGGAGGACTAGCGGGAACACCGGGGAGCTGTTTTTT. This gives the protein CAWRTSGNTGELFF.